The 5 T cell receptor beta chains below come from one sample, sequenced in a study of CD8 T cells in Susac syndrome. About 0.5 to 1 ug RNA was reverse transcribed with random hexamers. One entry per CDR3 protein results from TCRdb running MiXCR on the immunoSEQ multiplex PCR reads. The repertoire includes approximately 280,000 distinct CDR3 sequences, 85% of them detected once, and 0.11% sits in the top ten. The sequenced sample consisted of CD8+ T cells from PBMCs. Receptors originate from a human donor with multiple sclerosis.

The chain is built from TRBV10-3 and TRBJ2-1, with D possibly TRBD2 on 5 matching bases. Trimming shortened V by 7 bases and J by 8 bases, and 12 bases separated the two germline ends. The CDR3 extends over 12 amino acids. Germline-derived CDR1 and CDR2 are ENHRY and SYGVKD. The CDR3 is CAIKVTSDEQFF. DNA for the CDR3: TGTGCCATCAAGGTAACTAGTGATGAGCAGTTCTTC.

With regard to this clonotype: The germline gene is not matched at one end of the junction; a read error may be the cause. The rearrangement joins TRBV27 to TRBJ2-7; a possible D gene is TRBD1 (6 bases). There are 13 residues in the CDR3. CDR1 and CDR2 (germline): MNHEY, SMNVEV (reference sequence). CDR3 residues: CASARTGYYGQYF. CDR3 nucleotide sequence: TGTGCCAGCGCACGCACAGGGTACTACGGGCAGTACTTC.

This chain uses TRBV12-3 or TRBV12-4 with TRBJ2-1; the D gene is possibly TRBD2 (6 bases). CDR3 length: 15 amino acids. Trimming left V 4 bases short and J 5 bases short, with 15 bases between. For the CDR3, the DNA is TGTGCCAGCAGTTATCCCCGGGACTCACACAATGAGCAGTTCTTC. Translated: CASSYPRDSHNEQFF.

J is TRBJ2-3 and V is TRBV7-9; D might be TRBD1 (5 bases). CDR3 size: 13 residues. Germline values: CDR1 SEHNR, CDR2 FQNEAQ (reference sequence). Trimming shortened V by 5 bases and J by 3 bases, and 9 bases separated the two germline ends. The CDR3: CASSPRQTDTQYF. CDR3 nucleotides: TGTGCCAGCAGCCCGAGACAGACAGATACGCAGTATTTT.

This chain links TRBV13 with TRBJ2-7, with D possibly TRBD2 on 6 matching bases. Germline values: CDR1 PRHDT, CDR2 FYEKMQ (reference sequence). The CDR3 contains 14 residues. Trimming pared 5 bases from V and 1 base from J, leaving 12 bases between. The CDR3 loop is CASSRASDSYEQYF. For the CDR3, the DNA is TGTGCCAGCAGCCGGGCTAGCGATTCCTACGAGCAGTACTTC.